The 19 T cell receptor beta chains in this list originate from one sample, sequenced in a study of cytomegalovirus exposure and HLA in healthy donors. A multiplex PCR was run with 60 Vbeta primers and 13 Jbeta primers. Sequencing was performed with immunoSEQ multiplex PCR; in TCRdb, only in-frame clones are kept and a portion is missing. The table includes more than 110,000 clones, roughly 71% detected once. The sequenced material came from PBMCs. These receptor sequences come from a young man in good health and CMV-seronegative.

V and J are TRBV27 and TRBJ2-7, with 10 bases lining up with TRBD1. V shed 6 bases, J shed 7 bases, and the junction held 9 bases outside the gene matches. Germline CDR1 is MNHEY and CDR2 is SMNVEV (reference sequence). The CDR3 totals 14 residues. The CDR3 reads CASSEWTGGLEQYF. In DNA, the CDR3 is TGTGCCAGCAGCGAGTGGACAGGGGGTTTAGAGCAGTACTTC.

This chain uses TRBV6-1 with TRBJ2-7; 7 bases agree with TRBD1. The CDR3 sequence is 14 residues long. V shed 6 bases and J 3 bases; nucleotides not matched to a gene: 8. In germline, CDR1 is MNHNS, CDR2 SASEGT. The CDR3 DNA reads as TGTGCCAGCAGGCCTACGGGACAGATCTACGAGCAGTACTTC. Translation: CASRPTGQIYEQYF.

J is TRBJ2-5 and V is TRBV6-5; tentatively, D is TRBD1 (5 bases). The last part of the DNA fits TRBJ2-7 better; the J call may be wrong. Germline assignment: CDR1 MNHEY and CDR2 SVGAGI. The CDR3 runs 13 residues. The CDR3 loop is CASSQTDRDEQYF. In DNA, the CDR3 is TGTGCCAGCAGTCAAACCGACAGAGACGAGCAGTACTTC.

A few counts support this clone. V is TRBV5-8 and J is TRBJ1-4; D is possibly TRBD1 (5 bases). Between the trimmed V and J ends, which lost 4 bases and 3 bases, there was a span of 28 bases. This CDR3 has 20 amino acids. Germline CDR1 SGHTS, CDR2 YDEGEE. CDR3 DNA: TGTGCCAGCAGCCTGATCCCGGGACTCCCGGGAGTGGGCGCTAATGAAAAACTGTTTTTT. The encoded protein is CASSLIPGLPGVGANEKLFF.

The chain joins TRBV27 to TRBJ2-3; D possibly corresponds to TRBD2 (6 bases). The CDR3 has 16 amino acids. Trimming stripped 7 bases from V and 3 bases from J, with 20 bases between. In germline, CDR1 is MNHEY, CDR2 SMNVEV (reference sequence). The CDR3 loop reads CASTNRREALTDTQYF. In DNA form, the CDR3 reads TGTGCCAGCACGAACCGGCGGGAAGCATTAACAGATACGCAGTATTTT.

Remarks on this clone: The same CDR3 also results from other DNA sequences found in this sample. V and J are TRBV15 and TRBJ1-4; no clear D gene. The length of the CDR3 is 14 residues. Trimming removed 1 base from V and 7 bases from J, with 10 bases in between. Germline CDR1 LNHNV, CDR2 YYDKDF (reference sequence). Written as DNA, the CDR3 is TGTGCCACCAGCAGAGGAGACTCAATTGAAAAACTGTTTTTT. It specifies CATSRGDSIEKLFF.

This clone was detected only a few times. The rearrangement joins TRBV5-6 to TRBJ1-2, with TRBD1 matching over 10 bases. With V trimmed by 2 bases and J by 1 base, 11 bases remained unmatched. Germline CDR1 SGHDT, CDR2 YYEEEE. CDR3 size: 18 residues. The CDR3 sequence is CASSLKDRGFGGNYGYTF. Written as DNA, the CDR3 is TGTGCCAGCAGCTTAAAGGACAGGGGGTTTGGGGGTAACTATGGCTACACCTTC.

This chain uses TRBV28 with TRBJ1-2; 10 bases match TRBD1. CDR3 length equals 18 residues. The V segment lost 4 bases and the J segment 5 bases; nucleotides outside the gene matches: 16. Germline V gives CDR1 MDHEN, CDR2 SYDVKM. CDR3 nucleotide sequence: TGTGCCAGCAGTTCTATTGCCCCACGACAGGGGGCGAGGTATGGCTACACCTTC. It is translated as CASSSIAPRQGARYGYTF.

The V and J genes are TRBV5-1 and TRBJ1-1, with D possibly TRBD1 on 5 matching bases. Trimming removed 4 bases at V and 7 bases at J, with 14 bases between. Germline assignment: CDR1 SGHRS and CDR2 YFSETQ. This CDR3 comprises 13 residues. CDR3 DNA sequence: TGCGCCAGCAGCATTGGTGGCAGGGATGAAGCTTTCTTT. Amino acid sequence: CASSIGGRDEAFF.

The chain combines TRBV11-2 with TRBJ2-2, with TRBD2 matching over 8 bases. CDR3 size: 16 residues. J lost 4 bases, V lost 6 bases, and 10 bases had no gene match. Germline V gene data show CDR1 as SGHAT and CDR2 as FQNNGV. The CDR3: CASRTARGGRTGELFF. DNA for the CDR3: TGTGCCAGCAGGACCGCCCGGGGGGGCCGCACCGGGGAGCTGTTTTTT.

This clone appeared a few times. The chain combines TRBV2 with TRBJ1-1; the D is unclear. The V end lost 4 bases, the J end lost 8 bases, and 11 bases lay between the germline ends. The length of the CDR3 is 12 residues. CDR1 is SNHLY and CDR2 is FYNNEI in the germline V gene. DNA for the CDR3: TGTGCCAGCAGTGGAAATCCCGAGGAAGCTTTCTTT. It encodes CASSGNPEEAFF.

This clone appeared once. The chain uses TRBV9 and TRBJ2-3; D gene ambiguous. V was shortened by 4 bases and J by 4 bases, with 10 bases between the two germline ends. The CDR3 spans 13 residues. CDR1 is SGDLS, CDR2 YYNGEE, per germline. CDR3 nucleotides: TGTGCCAGCAGCTCCTCCTCCGCAGATACGCAGTATTTT. Translation gives CASSSSSADTQYF.

This chain joins TRBV9 and TRBJ2-3; D possibly corresponds to TRBD2 (6 bases). Germline V gene sequence: CDR1 SGDLS, CDR2 YYNGEE. This CDR3 region has 14 residues. V was shortened by 0 bases and J by 1 base, with 6 bases between the two germline ends. The CDR3 bases are TGTGCCAGCAGCGTAGCTAGCGGCACAGATACGCAGTATTTT. Its protein product is CASSVASGTDTQYF.

This clone was seen a few times. The chain recombines TRBV15 with TRBJ2-7; TRBD2 might be the D (5 bases). In germline, CDR1 is LNHNV, CDR2 YYDKDF (reference sequence). CDR3 length equals 12 residues. V was cut by 5 bases and J by 7 bases, with 12 bases left in between. DNA of the CDR3: TGTGCCACCAGCCGTCCGGGGTATGAGCAGTACTTC. This sequence encodes CATSRPGYEQYF.

The chain is built from TRBV6-5 and TRBJ1-2; 7 nucleotides align to TRBD1. Germline V gene lookup returns CDR1 MNHEY and CDR2 SVGAGI. The CDR3 is 14 amino acids. Unmatched junction bases numbered 9, after V lost 7 bases and J lost 4 bases. The CDR3 DNA is TGTGCCAGCACCAGGACCCCAGGGGGCTATGGCTACACCTTC. The encoded protein is CASTRTPGGYGYTF.

The rearrangement uses TRBV11-3 and TRBJ1-2; 10 nucleotides agree with TRBD1. V shed 5 bases, J shed 1 base, and the junction held 10 bases outside the gene matches. The CDR3 has 17 residues. Looked up from germline, CDR1 is SGHNT and CDR2 is YENEEA. The CDR3 here is CASSHYRDRGFNYGYTF. CDR3 sequence (DNA): TGTGCCAGCAGCCACTACCGGGACAGGGGCTTTAACTATGGCTACACCTTC.

In its sample, this clone was seen a few times. This rearrangement joins TRBV19 to TRBJ1-5; TRBD1 might be the D (6 bases). The CDR3 runs to 11 residues. Germline CDR1 and CDR2: LNHDA and SQIVND (reference sequence). V lost 9 bases, J lost 9 bases, and 12 bases lay in between. CDR3 coding DNA: TGTGCCAGCTCTCTACAGGGGCCCCAGCATTTT. Its translation is CASSLQGPQHF. The full variable domain, with the rest looked up from reference TRBV19 and TRBJ1-5, is DGGITQSPKYLFRKEGQNVTLSCEQNLNHDAMYWYRQDPGQGLRLIYYSQIVNDFQKGDIAEGYSVSREKKESFPLTVTSAQKNPTAFYLCASSLQGPQHFGDGTRLSIL.

V gene TRBV15 combines with J gene TRBJ2-2, with D uncertain. Trimming cost V 5 bases and J 6 bases, with 10 bases left between them. The CDR3 loop spans 13 amino acids. Germline V gene sequence: CDR1 LNHNV, CDR2 YYDKDF (reference sequence). The CDR3 coding sequence is TGTGCCACCAGCCCAGAAGGAGCCGGGGAGCTGTTTTTT. As protein: CATSPEGAGELFF.

The CDR3 DNA reads as TGTGCCAGCTCCAGGACAGGGGACGGAAACACCATATATTTT. It encodes CASSRTGDGNTIYF. The chain joins TRBV19 to TRBJ1-3; 9 bases are shared with TRBD1. Germline V lookup: CDR1 LNHDA, CDR2 SQIVND (reference sequence). The J segment lost 4 bases and the V segment lost 9 bases, leaving 7 bases of the junction unmatched. The CDR3 spans 14 residues. Full variable domain (outside the CDR3, taken from reference TRBV19 and TRBJ1-3): DGGITQSPKYLFRKEGQNVTLSCEQNLNHDAMYWYRQDPGQGLRLIYYSQIVNDFQKGDIAEGYSVSREKKESFPLTVTSAQKNPTAFYLCASSRTGDGNTIYFGEGSWLTVV.